The next 20 T cell receptor beta chains were all read from a single sample in a study of blood T cell repertoires in COVID-19 (dated by TCRdb to about 2020). Library method: the immunoSEQ multiplex PCR assay. In TCRdb, the immuneACCESS table is reduced to in-frame sequences with V and J assigned. These tables do not hold every clone; where another copy was compared, an unresolved V gene accounts for under half, and the others remain unexplained. This sample holds about 490,000 clones; roughly 88% were observed only once. The biggest ten clones account for 3% to 3.5% of the sample. Sequenced sample: peripheral blood. These receptors came from a human donor in a cohort sampled during active COVID-19.

This clone was detected once. The rearrangement links TRBV7-3 to TRBJ2-3; possible D gene TRBD2, 6 bases. The germline CDR1 and CDR2 sequences are SGHTA and FQGTGA. V lost 5 bases and J 1 base, leaving 10 bases between the germline ends. CDR3 length equals 14 residues. The CDR3 coding sequence is TGTGCCAGCAGCCCGGGGACTGGCACAGATACGCAGTATTTT. Translated: CASSPGTGTDTQYF.

CDR3: CATSRDRSIAGGVYEQYF. The CDR3 bases are TGTGCCACCAGCAGAGATAGGAGCATAGCGGGAGGGGTATACGAGCAGTACTTC. The chain has TRBV15 and TRBJ2-7; 11 positions agree with TRBD2. Germline V CDR1 and CDR2: LNHNV, YYDKDF (reference sequence). V gave up 0 bases and J gave up 4 bases; unmatched junction bases: 11. The CDR3 length is 18 residues.

The chain has TRBV4-1 and TRBJ2-1; 9 bases match TRBD2. CDR3 length equals 16 residues. CDR1 is MGHRA and CDR2 is YSYEKL in the germline V gene. The V segment lost 4 bases and the J segment 0 bases; nucleotides outside the gene matches: 4. The chain's CDR3 is CASSRNSGSSYNEQFF. Written as DNA, the CDR3 is TGCGCCAGCAGCCGTAATAGCGGGAGCTCCTACAATGAGCAGTTCTTC.

The rearrangement uses TRBV30 and TRBJ2-7; no definite D call. Germline CDR1 reads GTSNPN; CDR2 reads SVGIG (reference sequence). The V end lost 0 bases, the J end lost 6 bases, and 15 bases lay between the germline ends. This CDR3 is 14 amino acids long. The CDR3 region is CAWSVAYESGEQYF. CDR3 coding DNA: TGTGCCTGGAGTGTAGCATATGAATCGGGCGAGCAGTACTTC.

This clone was seen a few times. The chain employs TRBV4-2 and TRBJ2-3; a possible D gene is TRBD2 (6 bases). There are 15 residues in the CDR3. V was cut by 1 base and J by 2 bases, with 10 bases left in between. The germline CDR1 and CDR2 sequences are LGHNA and YNFKEQ. As DNA, the CDR3 is TGTGCCAGCAGCCAAGTGGGAGGCCTCACAGATACGCAGTATTTT. It codes for CASSQVGGLTDTQYF.

This clone was picked up one time. Different DNA sequences within this sample yield the same CDR3. V usage is TRBV7-9 and J usage is TRBJ2-1; TRBD2 matches at 10 bases. CDR1 SEHNR and CDR2 FQNEAQ come from the germline V gene (reference sequence). This CDR3 is 15 amino acids long. V was clipped by 5 bases and J by 4 bases; unmatched bases: 5. The CDR3 DNA reads TGTGCCAGCAGCCTGGGGACTAGCGTTTACAATGAGCAGTTCTTC. This gives the protein CASSLGTSVYNEQFF.

This rearrangement joins TRBV30 to TRBJ2-1; TRBD2 matches 14 bases. Germline V gene lookup returns CDR1 GTSNPN and CDR2 SVGIG (reference sequence). The CDR3 sequence is 13 residues long. V was clipped by 8 bases and J by 10 bases; unmatched bases: 7. CDR3 loop: CALGTSGRGEQFF. In DNA form, the CDR3 reads TGTGCCCTTGGGACTAGCGGGAGAGGGGAGCAGTTCTTC.

At least ten counts were recorded for this clone. J is TRBJ1-6 and V is TRBV5-1; 7 bases line up with TRBD1. Trimming cost V 1 base and J 10 bases; bases outside gene matches: 8. The V gene's germline CDR1 is SGHRS and CDR2 YFSETQ. The CDR3 contains 15 residues. The CDR3 loop reads CASSLTGTERSPLHF. Here the CDR3 DNA reads TGCGCCAGCAGCTTGACCGGGACAGAGAGGTCACCCCTCCACTTT. Using reference TRBV5-1 and TRBJ1-6 for the parts outside the CDR3, the full variable domain is KAGVTQTPRYLIKTRGQQVTLSCSPISGHRSVSWYQQTPGQGLQFLFEYFSETQRNKGNFPGRFSGRQFSNSRSEMNVSTLELGDSALYLCASSLTGTERSPLHFGNGTRLTVT.

Here the CDR3 DNA reads TGTGCCAGCAGCCCACATCTAAACATTCAGTACTTC. It encodes CASSPHLNIQYF. The chain combines TRBV11-3 with TRBJ2-4; no reliable D call. V was clipped by 5 bases and J by 6 bases, with 8 bases between them. Germline loops: CDR1 SGHNT, CDR2 YENEEA. This CDR3 has 12 amino acids.

This clone has just a few counts. V usage is TRBV7-2 and J usage is TRBJ2-6; 10 nucleotides match TRBD1. Germline CDR1 SGHTA, CDR2 FQGNSA. CDR3 length: 17 residues. The V and J ends lost 5 bases and 0 bases, in that order; junction bases with no gene match: 4. The DNA for the CDR3 is TGTGCCAGCAGCGGACAGGGGGTAGACTCTGGGGCCAACGTCCTGACTTTC. Amino acids: CASSGQGVDSGANVLTF.

The DNA for the CDR3 is TGTGCCAGCAGCTTGGTACTATTAAGCTACGAGCAGTACTTC. Its protein is CASSLVLLSYEQYF. This sequence joins TRBV5-5 and TRBJ2-7; D gene uncertain. The CDR3 consists of 14 residues. V was trimmed by 0 bases and J by 3 bases, leaving 10 bases between them. Germline CDR1 and CDR2: SGHKS and YYEKEE (reference sequence).

J is TRBJ2-7 and V is TRBV28; weak D call: TRBD2 (6 bases). The CDR3 spans 14 residues. Germline V gives CDR1 MDHEN, CDR2 SYDVKM. Trimming took 3 bases from V and 6 from J, leaving 15 bases between them. CDR3: CASSFWGGTSEQYF. In DNA, the CDR3 is TGTGCCAGCAGTTTTTGGGGCGGGACGAGCGAGCAGTACTTC.

This chain connects TRBV5-8 to TRBJ2-7; TRBD1 is a possible D gene (5 bases). Germline V gene data show CDR1 as SGHTS and CDR2 as YDEGEE. Trimming shortened V by 1 base and J by 6 bases, and 17 bases separated the two germline ends. The CDR3 length is 15 residues. CDR3 in amino acids: CASSLQGRGISEQYF. For the CDR3, the DNA is TGTGCCAGCAGCTTGCAGGGAAGGGGAATCTCCGAGCAGTACTTC.

The chain combines TRBV19 with TRBJ1-2; D not certain. The germline CDR1 and CDR2 sequences are LNHDA and SQIVND (reference sequence). There are 13 residues in the CDR3. V dropped 10 bases and J dropped 2 bases, with 14 bases sitting between them. The CDR3 sequence: CATGEQKNYGYTF. CDR3 DNA: TGTGCCACCGGGGAGCAGAAGAACTATGGCTACACCTTC.

The V and J genes are TRBV19 and TRBJ2-3, with D unclear. This CDR3 is built from 14 residues. Germline V gene data show CDR1 as LNHDA and CDR2 as SQIVND (reference sequence). V shed 6 bases and J shed 6 bases, with 16 bases lying between them. The CDR3 coding sequence is TGTGCCAGTAGCCTATATCCCCGGTGGGATACGCAGTATTTT. Amino acids: CASSLYPRWDTQYF.

This chain connects TRBV7-2 to TRBJ2-1; 8 bases match TRBD2. The CDR3 totals 15 residues. J was trimmed by 4 bases and V by 4 bases; bases with no gene match: 6. Germline values: CDR1 SGHTA, CDR2 FQGNSA. The DNA for the CDR3 is TGTGCCAGCAGCTCAAGGCGGGAGGTTTACAATGAGCAGTTCTTC. Amino acids: CASSSRREVYNEQFF. Together with reference TRBV7-2 and TRBJ2-1, the CDR3 gives the full variable domain: GAGVSQSPSNKVTEKGKDVELRCDPISGHTALYWYRQSLGQGLEFLIYFQGNSAPDKSGLPSDRFSAERTGGSVSTLTIQRTQQEDSAVYLCASSSRREVYNEQFFGPGTRLTVL.

This sequence joins TRBV19 and TRBJ2-3, with TRBD2 matching 9 bases. Trimming removed 5 bases from V and 2 bases from J; junction bases left unmatched: 2. Germline V gives CDR1 LNHDA, CDR2 SQIVND (reference sequence). This CDR3 contains 14 residues. CDR3 amino acids: CASSLGLATDTQYF. CDR3 in DNA: TGTGCCAGTAGTCTGGGACTAGCCACAGATACGCAGTATTTT.

The genes are TRBV4-3 and TRBJ2-1; 10 positions agree with TRBD2. The CDR3 length is 18 residues. Per germline, CDR1 LGHNA and CDR2 YSLEER. V lost 0 bases, J lost 7 bases, and 12 bases stayed unmatched. The CDR3 nucleotides are TGCGCCAGCAGCCAAGATAATAGCGGGAGGCCACGGAGTAATGAGCAGTTCTTC. It specifies CASSQDNSGRPRSNEQFF.

The rearrangement joins TRBV3-1 (or the pseudogene TRBV3-2) to TRBJ1-1; TRBD1 matches 7 bases. This CDR3 spans 13 amino acids. The V segment lost 8 bases and the J segment 7 bases; nucleotides outside the gene matches: 10. CDR1 and CDR2 (germline): LGHDT, YNNKEL (reference sequence). The CDR3 DNA reads TGTGCCAGCGGAGGGGGACAGTTCGGTGAAGCTTTCTTT. Translated, it gives CASGGGQFGEAFF.

This clone has only one observation. The rearrangement links TRBV5-1 to TRBJ1-1; TRBD1 matches at 9 bases. Trimming cost V 2 bases and J 1 base; bases outside gene matches: 3. Per the germline V gene, CDR1 is SGHRS and CDR2 is YFSETQ. CDR3 length: 15 residues. This chain's CDR3 is CASSLPTGGNTEAFF. As DNA, the CDR3 is TGCGCCAGCAGCTTACCGACAGGGGGGAACACTGAAGCTTTCTTT.